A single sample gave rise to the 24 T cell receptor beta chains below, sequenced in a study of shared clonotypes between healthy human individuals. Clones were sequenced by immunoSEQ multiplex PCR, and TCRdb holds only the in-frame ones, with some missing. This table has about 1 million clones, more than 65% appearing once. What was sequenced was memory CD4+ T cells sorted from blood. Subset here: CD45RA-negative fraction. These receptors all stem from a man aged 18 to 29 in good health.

The CDR3 is CASSSQLTDTQYF. The DNA of the CDR3 is TGTGCCAGCAGCTCTCAGCTCACAGATACGCAGTATTTT. V gene TRBV5-5 combines with J gene TRBJ2-3; no definite D call. The CDR3 contains 13 residues. V lost 3 bases and J 2 bases, leaving 7 bases between the germline ends. From germline, CDR1 is SGHKS and CDR2 YYEKEE (reference sequence).

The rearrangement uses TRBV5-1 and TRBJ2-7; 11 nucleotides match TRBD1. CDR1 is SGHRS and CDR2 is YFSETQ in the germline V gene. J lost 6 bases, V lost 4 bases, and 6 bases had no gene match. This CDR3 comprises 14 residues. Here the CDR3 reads CASSQDRGPVEQYF. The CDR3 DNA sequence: TGCGCCAGCAGCCAGGACAGGGGGCCTGTCGAGCAGTACTTC. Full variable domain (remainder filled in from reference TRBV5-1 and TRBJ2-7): KAGVTQTPRYLIKTRGQQVTLSCSPISGHRSVSWYQQTPGQGLQFLFEYFSETQRNKGNFPGRFSGRQFSNSRSEMNVSTLELGDSALYLCASSQDRGPVEQYFGPGTRLTVT.

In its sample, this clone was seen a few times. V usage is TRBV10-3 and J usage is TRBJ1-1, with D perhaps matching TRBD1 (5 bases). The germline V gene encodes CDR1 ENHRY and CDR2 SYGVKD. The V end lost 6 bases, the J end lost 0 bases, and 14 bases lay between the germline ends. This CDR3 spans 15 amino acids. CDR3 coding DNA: TGTGCCATCAGAGGGGACCGGGGACTGAACACTGAAGCTTTCTTT. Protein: CAIRGDRGLNTEAFF.

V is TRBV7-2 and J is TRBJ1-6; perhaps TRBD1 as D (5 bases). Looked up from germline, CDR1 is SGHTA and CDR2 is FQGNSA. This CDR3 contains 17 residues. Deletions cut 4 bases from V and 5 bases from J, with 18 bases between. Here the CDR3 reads CASSSLVWGFNNSPLHF. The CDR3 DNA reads TGTGCCAGCAGCTCCCTGGTTTGGGGCTTTAATAATTCACCCCTCCACTTT.

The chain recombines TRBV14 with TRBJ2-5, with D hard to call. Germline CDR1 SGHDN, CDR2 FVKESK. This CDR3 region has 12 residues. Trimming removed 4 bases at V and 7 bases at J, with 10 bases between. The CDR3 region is CASSLGYGTQYF. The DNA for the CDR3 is TGTGCCAGCAGCCTCGGTTATGGGACCCAGTACTTC.

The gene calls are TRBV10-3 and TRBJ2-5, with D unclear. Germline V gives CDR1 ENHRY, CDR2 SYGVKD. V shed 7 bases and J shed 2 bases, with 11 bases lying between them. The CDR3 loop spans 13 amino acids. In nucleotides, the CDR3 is TGTGCCATCACCAATGGGCCTCAAGAGACCCAGTACTTC. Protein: CAITNGPQETQYF.

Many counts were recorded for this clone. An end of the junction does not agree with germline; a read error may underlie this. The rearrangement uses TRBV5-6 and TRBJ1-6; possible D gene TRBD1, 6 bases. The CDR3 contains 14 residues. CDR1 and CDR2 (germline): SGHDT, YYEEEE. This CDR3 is CASRLDGGRSPLHF. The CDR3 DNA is TGTGCCAGCAGATTGGACGGGGGGCGATCACCCCTCCACTTT.

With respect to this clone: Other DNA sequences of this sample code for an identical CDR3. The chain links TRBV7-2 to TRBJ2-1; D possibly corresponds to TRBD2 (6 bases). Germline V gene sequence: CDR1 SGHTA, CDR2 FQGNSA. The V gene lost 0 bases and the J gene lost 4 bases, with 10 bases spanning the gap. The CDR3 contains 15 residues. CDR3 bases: TGTGCCAGCAGCTTAGCGGGGACTCTATACAATGAGCAGTTCTTC. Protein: CASSLAGTLYNEQFF.

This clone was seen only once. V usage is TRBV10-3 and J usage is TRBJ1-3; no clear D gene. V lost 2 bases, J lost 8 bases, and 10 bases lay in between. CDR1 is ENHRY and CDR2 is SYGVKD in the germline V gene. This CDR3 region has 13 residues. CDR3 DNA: TGTGCCATCAGTGAGGGCGACGGGTACACCATATATTTT. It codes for CAISEGDGYTIYF.

CDR3 amino acids: CSATRSDTQYF. The CDR3 bases are TGCAGTGCTACCCGGAGTGATACGCAGTATTTT. The V call is TRBV20-1, the J call TRBJ2-3; D is unclear. The CDR3 length is 11 residues. V was clipped by 4 bases and J by 6 bases, with 8 bases between them. In germline, CDR1 is DFQATT, CDR2 SNEGSKA (reference sequence).

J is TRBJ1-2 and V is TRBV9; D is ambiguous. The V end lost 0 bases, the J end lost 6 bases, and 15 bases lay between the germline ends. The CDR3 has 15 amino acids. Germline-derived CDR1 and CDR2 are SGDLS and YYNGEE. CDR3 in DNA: TGTGCCAGCAGCGTAGGGGCGGCCCGATTCGATGGCTACACCTTC. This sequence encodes CASSVGAARFDGYTF.

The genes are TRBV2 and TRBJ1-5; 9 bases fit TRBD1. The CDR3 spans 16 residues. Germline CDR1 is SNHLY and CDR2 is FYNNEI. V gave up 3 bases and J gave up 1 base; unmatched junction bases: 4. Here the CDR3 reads CASSEVGTGSNQPQHF. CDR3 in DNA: TGTGCCAGCAGTGAGGTGGGGACAGGGAGCAATCAGCCCCAGCATTTT.

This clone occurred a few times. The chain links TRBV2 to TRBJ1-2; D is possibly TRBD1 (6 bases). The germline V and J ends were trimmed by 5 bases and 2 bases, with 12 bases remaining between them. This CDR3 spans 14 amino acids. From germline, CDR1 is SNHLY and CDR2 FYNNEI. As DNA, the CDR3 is TGTGCCAGCAGTAGGACAGTGGGGAACTATGGCTACACCTTC. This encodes CASSRTVGNYGYTF.

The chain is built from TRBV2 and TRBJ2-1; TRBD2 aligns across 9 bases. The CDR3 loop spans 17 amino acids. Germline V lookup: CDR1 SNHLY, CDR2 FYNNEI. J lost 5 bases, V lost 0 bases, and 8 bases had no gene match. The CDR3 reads CASSEAKGGRGHNEQFF. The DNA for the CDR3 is TGTGCCAGCAGTGAAGCGAAAGGCGGGAGGGGCCACAATGAGCAGTTCTTC.

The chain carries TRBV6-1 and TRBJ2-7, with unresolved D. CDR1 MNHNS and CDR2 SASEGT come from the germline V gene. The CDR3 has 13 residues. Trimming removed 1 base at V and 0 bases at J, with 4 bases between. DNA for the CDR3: TGTGCCAGCAGTGAAGAGAGCTCCTACGAGCAGTACTTC. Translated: CASSEESSYEQYF.

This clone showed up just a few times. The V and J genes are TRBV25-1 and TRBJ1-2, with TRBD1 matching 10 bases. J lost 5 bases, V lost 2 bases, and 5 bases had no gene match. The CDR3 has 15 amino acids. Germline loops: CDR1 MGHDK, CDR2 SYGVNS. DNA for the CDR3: TGTGCCAGCAGTGAAACCGGGACAGGGGTATATGGCTACACCTTC. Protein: CASSETGTGVYGYTF.

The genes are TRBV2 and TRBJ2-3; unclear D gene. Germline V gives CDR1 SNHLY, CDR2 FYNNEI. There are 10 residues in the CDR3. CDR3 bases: TGTGCGACGCAGGTAGATACGCAGTATTTT. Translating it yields CATQVDTQYF.

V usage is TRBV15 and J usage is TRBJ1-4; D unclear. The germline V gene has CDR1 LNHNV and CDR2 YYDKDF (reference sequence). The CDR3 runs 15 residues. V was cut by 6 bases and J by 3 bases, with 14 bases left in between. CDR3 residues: CATSLFLGANEKLFF. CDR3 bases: TGTGCCACCAGTCTCTTCTTAGGAGCTAATGAAAAACTGTTTTTT.

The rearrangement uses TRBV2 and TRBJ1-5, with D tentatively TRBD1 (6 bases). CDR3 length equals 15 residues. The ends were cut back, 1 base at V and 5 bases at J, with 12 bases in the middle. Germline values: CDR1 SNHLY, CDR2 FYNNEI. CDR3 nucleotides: TGTGCCAGCAGTGAAGGTCAGGGGAAACATCAGCCCCAGCATTTT. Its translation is CASSEGQGKHQPQHF.

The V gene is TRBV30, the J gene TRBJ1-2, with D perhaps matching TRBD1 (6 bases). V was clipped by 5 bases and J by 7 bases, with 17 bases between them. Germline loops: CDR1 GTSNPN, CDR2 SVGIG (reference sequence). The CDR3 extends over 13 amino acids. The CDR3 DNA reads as TGTGCCTGGGACCGAGGGGGGGAGGGTGGCTACACCTTC. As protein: CAWDRGGEGGYTF.

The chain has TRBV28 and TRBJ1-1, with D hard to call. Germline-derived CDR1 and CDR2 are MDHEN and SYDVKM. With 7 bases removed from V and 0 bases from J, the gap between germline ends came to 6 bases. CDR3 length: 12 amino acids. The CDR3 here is CASNSVNTEAFF. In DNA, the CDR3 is TGTGCCAGCAACTCAGTGAACACTGAAGCTTTCTTT.

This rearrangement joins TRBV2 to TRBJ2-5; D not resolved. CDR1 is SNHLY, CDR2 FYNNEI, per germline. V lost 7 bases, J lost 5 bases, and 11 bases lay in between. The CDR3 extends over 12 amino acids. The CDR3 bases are TGTGCCAGCACCCTAGGATCGGAGACCCAGTACTTC. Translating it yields CASTLGSETQYF.

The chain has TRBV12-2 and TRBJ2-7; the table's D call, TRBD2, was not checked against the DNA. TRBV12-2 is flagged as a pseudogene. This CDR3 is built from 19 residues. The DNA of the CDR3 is TGTGCAAGTCGCTTAGTCCGCCCTTTTGGACTAGCGGGAGTCTACGAGCAGTACTTC. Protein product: CASRLVRPFGLAGVYEQYF.

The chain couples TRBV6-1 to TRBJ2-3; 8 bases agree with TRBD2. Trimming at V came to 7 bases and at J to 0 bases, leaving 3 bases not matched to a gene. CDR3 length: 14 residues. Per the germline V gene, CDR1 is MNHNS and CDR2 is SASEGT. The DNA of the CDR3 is TGTGCCAGCACCGTAGCGGGGAGCACAGATACGCAGTATTTT. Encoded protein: CASTVAGSTDTQYF.